This T cell receptor beta chain was found in a study of blood T cell repertoires in COVID-19. Study background: COVID-19 samples collected from the United States, Italy and Spain covered acute and convalescent phases. T cells, B-cell-depleted T cells, or PBMCs provided the cDNA or gDNA that served as material.

Per the germline V gene, CDR1 is MNHEY and CDR2 is SVGAGI. Trimming cost V 5 bases and J 3 bases; bases outside gene matches: 4. This CDR3 region has 14 residues. Original processing notes: Estimation of nucleated cell counts was performed using reference gene primer amplification. Sequencing used immunoSEQ multiplex PCR; TCRdb keeps in-frame clones, though not all of them. D and trimming come from the DNA, and the V and J calls and clone size come from that table. The sample comprises 180,000 or so clones, approximately 85% of which are singletons, and 11% rests with the top ten. The V gene is TRBV6-5, the J gene TRBJ2-3; 8 bases align to TRBD2. The source material was peripheral blood. The receptor was isolated from a human donor with active or convalescent COVID-19. The donor label of this sample is uncertain. The CDR3 DNA sequence: TGTGCCAGCAGTCCAGCGGGGGAGACAGATACGCAGTATTTT. It encodes CASSPAGETDTQYF.